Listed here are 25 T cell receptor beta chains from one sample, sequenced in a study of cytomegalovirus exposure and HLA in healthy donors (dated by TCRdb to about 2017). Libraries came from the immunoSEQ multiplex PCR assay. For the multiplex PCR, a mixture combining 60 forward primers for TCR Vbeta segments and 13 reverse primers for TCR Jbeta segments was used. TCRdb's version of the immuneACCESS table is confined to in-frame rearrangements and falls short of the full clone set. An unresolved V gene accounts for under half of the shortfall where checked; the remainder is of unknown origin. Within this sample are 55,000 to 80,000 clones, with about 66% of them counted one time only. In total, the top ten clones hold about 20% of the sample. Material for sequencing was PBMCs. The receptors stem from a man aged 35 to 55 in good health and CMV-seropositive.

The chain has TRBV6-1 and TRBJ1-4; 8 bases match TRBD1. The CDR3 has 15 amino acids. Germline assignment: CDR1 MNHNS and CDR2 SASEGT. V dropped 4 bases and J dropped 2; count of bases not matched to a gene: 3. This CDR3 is CASSVTGGTNEKLFF. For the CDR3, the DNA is TGTGCCAGCAGTGTCACAGGGGGGACTAATGAAAAACTGTTTTTT.

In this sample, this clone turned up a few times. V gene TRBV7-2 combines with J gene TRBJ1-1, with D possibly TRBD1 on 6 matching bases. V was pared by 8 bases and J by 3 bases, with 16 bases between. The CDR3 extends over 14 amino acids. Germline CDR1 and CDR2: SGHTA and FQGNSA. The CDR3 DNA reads TGTGCCAGCTTTCGGGACAAAGGGGACACTGAAGCTTTCTTT. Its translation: CASFRDKGDTEAFF.

The DNA of the CDR3 is TGTGCCAGTGGGACCGGGACAGAAAGATCACCCCTCCACTTT. This gives the protein CASGTGTERSPLHF. The chain carries TRBV19 and TRBJ1-6; the match to TRBD1 covers 7 bases. CDR1 and CDR2 (germline): LNHDA, SQIVND (reference sequence). Trimming cost V 8 bases and J 10 bases; bases outside gene matches: 11. The CDR3 consists of 14 residues.

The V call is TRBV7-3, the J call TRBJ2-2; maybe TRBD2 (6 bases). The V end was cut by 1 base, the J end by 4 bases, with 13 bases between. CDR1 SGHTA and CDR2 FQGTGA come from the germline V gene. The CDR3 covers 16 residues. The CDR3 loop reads CASSLRAGLGTGELFF. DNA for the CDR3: TGTGCCAGCAGCTTAAGGGCGGGGCTGGGCACCGGGGAGCTGTTTTTT. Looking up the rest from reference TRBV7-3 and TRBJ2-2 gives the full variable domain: GAGVSQTPSNKVTEKGKYVELRCDPISGHTALYWYRQSLGQGPEFLIYFQGTGAADDSGLPNDRFFAVRPEGSVSTLKIQRTERGDSAVYLCASSLRAGLGTGELFFGEGSRLTVL.

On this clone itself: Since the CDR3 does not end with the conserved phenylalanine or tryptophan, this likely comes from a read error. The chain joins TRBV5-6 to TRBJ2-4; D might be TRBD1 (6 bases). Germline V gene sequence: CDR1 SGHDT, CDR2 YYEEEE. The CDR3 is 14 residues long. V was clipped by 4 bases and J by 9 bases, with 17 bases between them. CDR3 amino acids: CASSPTTGSTIQYL. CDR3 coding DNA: TGTGCCAGCAGCCCCACCACAGGGTCAACCATTCAGTACCTC.

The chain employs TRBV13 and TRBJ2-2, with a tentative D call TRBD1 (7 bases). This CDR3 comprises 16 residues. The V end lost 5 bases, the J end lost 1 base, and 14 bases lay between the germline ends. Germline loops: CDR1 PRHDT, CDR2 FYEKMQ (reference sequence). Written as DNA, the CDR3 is TGTGCCAGCAGCGCGGAGGGACAGCTGAACACCGGGGAGCTGTTTTTT. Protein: CASSAEGQLNTGELFF.

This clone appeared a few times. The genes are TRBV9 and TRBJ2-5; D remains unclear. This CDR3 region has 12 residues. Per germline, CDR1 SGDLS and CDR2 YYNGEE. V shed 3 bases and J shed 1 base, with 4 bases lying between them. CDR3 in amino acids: CASSAFQETQYF. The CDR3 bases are TGTGCCAGCAGCGCTTTCCAAGAGACCCAGTACTTC.

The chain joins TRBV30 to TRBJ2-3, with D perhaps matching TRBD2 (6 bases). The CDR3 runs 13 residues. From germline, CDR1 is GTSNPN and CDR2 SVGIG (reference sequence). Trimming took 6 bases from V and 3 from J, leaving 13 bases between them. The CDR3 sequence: CACQHGGTDTQYF. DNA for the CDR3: TGTGCCTGCCAACACGGGGGAACAGATACGCAGTATTTT.

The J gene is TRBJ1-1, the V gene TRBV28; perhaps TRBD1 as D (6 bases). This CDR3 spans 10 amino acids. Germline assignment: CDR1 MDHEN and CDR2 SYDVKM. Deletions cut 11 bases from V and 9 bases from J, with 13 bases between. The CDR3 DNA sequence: TGTGCCGTCCAGGGGATTCAAGCTTTCTTT. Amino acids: CAVQGIQAFF.

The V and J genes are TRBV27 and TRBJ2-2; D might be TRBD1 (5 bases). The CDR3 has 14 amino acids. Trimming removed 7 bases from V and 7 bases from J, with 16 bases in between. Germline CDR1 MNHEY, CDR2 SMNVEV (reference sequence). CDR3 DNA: TGTGCCAGCACCTCCTTGGGGCAGGGCGGGGAGCTGTTTTTT. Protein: CASTSLGQGGELFF.

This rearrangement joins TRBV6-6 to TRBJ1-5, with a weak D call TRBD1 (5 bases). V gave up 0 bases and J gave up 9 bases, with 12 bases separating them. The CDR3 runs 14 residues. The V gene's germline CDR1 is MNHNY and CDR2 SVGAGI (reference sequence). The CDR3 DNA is TGTGCCAGCAGTTACTCGAGTGGGGGGGGGCCCCAGCATTTT. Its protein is CASSYSSGGGPQHF.

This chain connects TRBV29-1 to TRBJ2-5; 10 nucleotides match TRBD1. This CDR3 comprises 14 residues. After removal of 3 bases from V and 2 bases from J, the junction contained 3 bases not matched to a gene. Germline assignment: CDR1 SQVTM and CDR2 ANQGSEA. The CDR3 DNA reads TGCAGCGTTGATGGGGACAGGGGTCAAGAGACCCAGTACTTC. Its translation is CSVDGDRGQETQYF.

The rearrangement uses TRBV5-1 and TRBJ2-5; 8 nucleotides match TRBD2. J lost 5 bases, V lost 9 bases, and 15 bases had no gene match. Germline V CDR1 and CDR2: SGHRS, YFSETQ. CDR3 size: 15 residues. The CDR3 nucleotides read TGCGCCACCCGTGCGGGGGGTGCTAGTCTGGAGACCCAGTACTTC. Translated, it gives CATRAGGASLETQYF.

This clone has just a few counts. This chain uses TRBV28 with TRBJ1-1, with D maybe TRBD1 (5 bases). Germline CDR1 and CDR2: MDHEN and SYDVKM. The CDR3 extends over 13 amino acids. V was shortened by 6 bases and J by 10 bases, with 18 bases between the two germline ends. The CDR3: CASSTQTGFSAFF. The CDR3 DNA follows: TGTGCCAGCAGCACTCAAACAGGTTTTTCAGCTTTCTTT.

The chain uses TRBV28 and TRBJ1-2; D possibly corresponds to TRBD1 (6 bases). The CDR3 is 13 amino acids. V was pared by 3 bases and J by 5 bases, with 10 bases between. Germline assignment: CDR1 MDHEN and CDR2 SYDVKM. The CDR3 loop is CASSFRGGYGYTF. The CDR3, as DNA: TGTGCCAGCAGTTTCAGGGGCGGGTATGGCTACACCTTC.

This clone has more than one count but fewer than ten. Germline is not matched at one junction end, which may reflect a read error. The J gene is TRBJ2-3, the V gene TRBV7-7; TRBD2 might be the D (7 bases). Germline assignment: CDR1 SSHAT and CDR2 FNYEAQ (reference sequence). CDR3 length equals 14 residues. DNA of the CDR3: TGTGCTAGCAGCTTAGGGGGGGACACAGATACGCAGTATTTT. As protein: CASSLGGDTDTQYF.

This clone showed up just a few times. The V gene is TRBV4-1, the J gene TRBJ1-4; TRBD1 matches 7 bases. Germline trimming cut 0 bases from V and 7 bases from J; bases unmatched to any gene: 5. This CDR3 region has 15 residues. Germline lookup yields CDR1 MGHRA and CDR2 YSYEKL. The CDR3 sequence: CASSQDAGQLEKLFF. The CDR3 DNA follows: TGCGCCAGCAGCCAAGATGCGGGACAGCTTGAAAAACTGTTTTTT.

The CDR3 is CASRRQENTEAFF. In DNA, the CDR3 is TGTGCCAGCAGACGACAGGAGAACACTGAAGCTTTCTTT. The rearrangement joins TRBV28 to TRBJ1-1; D perhaps matches TRBD1 (6 bases). The CDR3 is made up of 13 amino acids. The V end lost 6 bases, the J end lost 1 base, and 9 bases lay between the germline ends. Germline assignment: CDR1 MDHEN and CDR2 SYDVKM.

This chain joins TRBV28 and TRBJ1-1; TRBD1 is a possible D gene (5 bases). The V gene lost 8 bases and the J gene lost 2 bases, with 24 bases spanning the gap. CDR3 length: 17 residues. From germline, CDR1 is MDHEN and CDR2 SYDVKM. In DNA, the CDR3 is TGTGCCAGCGCGACTGCCGCCGCCTCAGGGCTAAACACTGAAGCTTTCTTT. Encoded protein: CASATAAASGLNTEAFF.

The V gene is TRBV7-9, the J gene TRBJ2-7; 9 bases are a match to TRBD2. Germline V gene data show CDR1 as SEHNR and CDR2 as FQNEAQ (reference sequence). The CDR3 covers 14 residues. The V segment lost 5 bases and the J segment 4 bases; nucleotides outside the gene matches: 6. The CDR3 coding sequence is TGTGCCAGCAGCGCGGGACTAGCCCCATACGAGCAGTACTTC. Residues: CASSAGLAPYEQYF.

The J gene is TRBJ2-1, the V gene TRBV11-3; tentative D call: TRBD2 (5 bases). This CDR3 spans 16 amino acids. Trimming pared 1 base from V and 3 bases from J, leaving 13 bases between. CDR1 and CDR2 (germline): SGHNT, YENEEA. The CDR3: CASSLGVHRDYNEQFF. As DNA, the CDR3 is TGTGCCAGCAGCTTAGGAGTCCACCGGGACTACAATGAGCAGTTCTTC.

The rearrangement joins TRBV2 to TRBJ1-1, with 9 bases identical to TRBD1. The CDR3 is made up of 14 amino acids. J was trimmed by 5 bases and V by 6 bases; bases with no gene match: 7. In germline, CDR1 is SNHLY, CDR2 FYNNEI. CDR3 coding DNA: TGTGCCAGCAGCTACGGGACAGGGTGGACTGAAGCTTTCTTT. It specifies CASSYGTGWTEAFF.

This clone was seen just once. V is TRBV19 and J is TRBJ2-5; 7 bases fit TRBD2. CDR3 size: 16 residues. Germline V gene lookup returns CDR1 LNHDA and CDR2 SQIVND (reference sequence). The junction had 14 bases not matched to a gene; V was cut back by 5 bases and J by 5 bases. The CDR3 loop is CASSVGQTAGGETQYF. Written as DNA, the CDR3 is TGTGCCAGTAGTGTGGGGCAGACGGCCGGGGGGGAGACCCAGTACTTC.

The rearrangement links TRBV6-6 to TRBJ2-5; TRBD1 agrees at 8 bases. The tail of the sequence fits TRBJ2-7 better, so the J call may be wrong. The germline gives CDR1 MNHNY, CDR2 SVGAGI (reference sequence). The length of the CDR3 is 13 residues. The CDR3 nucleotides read TGTGCCAGCAGTGGACAGGGTTCCTACGAGCAGTACTTC. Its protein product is CASSGQGSYEQYF.

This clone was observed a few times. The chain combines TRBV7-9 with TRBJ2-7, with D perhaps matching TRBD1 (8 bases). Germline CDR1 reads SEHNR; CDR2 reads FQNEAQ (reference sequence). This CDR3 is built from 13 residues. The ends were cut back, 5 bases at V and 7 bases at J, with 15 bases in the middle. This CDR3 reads CASSQIQGGEQYF. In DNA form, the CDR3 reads TGTGCCAGCAGCCAAATACAGGGGGGGGAGCAGTACTTC. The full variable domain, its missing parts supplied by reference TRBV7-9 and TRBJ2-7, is DTGVSQNPRHKITKRGQNVTFRCDPISEHNRLYWYRQTLGQGPEFLTYFQNEAQLEKSRLLSDRFSAERPKGSFSTLEIQRTEQGDSAMYLCASSQIQGGEQYFGPGTRLTVT.